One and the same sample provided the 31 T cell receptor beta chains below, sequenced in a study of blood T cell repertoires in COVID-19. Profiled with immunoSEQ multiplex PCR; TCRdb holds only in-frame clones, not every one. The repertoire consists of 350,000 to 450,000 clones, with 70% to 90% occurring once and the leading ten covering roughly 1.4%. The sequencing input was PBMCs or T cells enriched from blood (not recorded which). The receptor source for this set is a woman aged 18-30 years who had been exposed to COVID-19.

CDR3 nucleotide sequence: TGTGCCAGCAGAGGGACTAGCGGAACCGGGGGGTCCTACAATGAGCAGTTCTTC. Encoded protein: CASRGTSGTGGSYNEQFF. The chain has TRBV25-1 and TRBJ2-1, with TRBD2 matching over 11 bases. V was pared by 6 bases and J by 1 base, with 11 bases of the junction left unmatched. Germline V lookup: CDR1 MGHDK, CDR2 SYGVNS. The CDR3 consists of 18 residues.

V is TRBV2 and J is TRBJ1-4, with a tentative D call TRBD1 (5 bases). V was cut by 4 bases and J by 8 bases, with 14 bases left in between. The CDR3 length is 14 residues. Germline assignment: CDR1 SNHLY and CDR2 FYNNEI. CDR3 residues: CASSVGPGPEKLFF. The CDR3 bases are TGTGCCAGCAGTGTGGGGCCTGGTCCGGAAAAACTGTTTTTT.

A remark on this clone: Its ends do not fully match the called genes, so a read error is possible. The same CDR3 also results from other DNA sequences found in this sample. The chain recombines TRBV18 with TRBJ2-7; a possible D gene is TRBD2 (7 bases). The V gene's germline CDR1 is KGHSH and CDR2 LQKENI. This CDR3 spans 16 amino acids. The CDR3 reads CASSPAGALISYEQYF. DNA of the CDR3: TGTGCCAGCTCACCAGCGGGGGCCCTGATCTCCTATGAGCAGTACTTC.

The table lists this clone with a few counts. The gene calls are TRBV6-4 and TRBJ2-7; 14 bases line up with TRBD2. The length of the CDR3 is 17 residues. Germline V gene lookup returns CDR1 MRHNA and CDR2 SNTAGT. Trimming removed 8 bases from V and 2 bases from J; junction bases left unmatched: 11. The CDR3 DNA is TGTGCCAGCGGGGGACTAGCGGGGGACGGTCGACCCTACGAGCAGTACTTC. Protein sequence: CASGGLAGDGRPYEQYF.

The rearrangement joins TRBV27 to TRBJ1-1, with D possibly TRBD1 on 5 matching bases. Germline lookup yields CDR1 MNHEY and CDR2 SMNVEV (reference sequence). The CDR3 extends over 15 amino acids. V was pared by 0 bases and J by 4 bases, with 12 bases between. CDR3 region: CASSLSHSGFTEAFF. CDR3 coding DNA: TGTGCCAGCAGTTTATCCCACTCAGGGTTCACTGAAGCTTTCTTT.

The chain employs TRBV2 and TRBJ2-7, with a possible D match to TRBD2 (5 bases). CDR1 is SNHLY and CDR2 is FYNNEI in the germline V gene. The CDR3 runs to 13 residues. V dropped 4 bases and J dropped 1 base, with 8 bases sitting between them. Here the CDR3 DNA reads TGTGCCAGCAGTGTCGGGGATTCCTACGAGCAGTACTTC. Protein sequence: CASSVGDSYEQYF.

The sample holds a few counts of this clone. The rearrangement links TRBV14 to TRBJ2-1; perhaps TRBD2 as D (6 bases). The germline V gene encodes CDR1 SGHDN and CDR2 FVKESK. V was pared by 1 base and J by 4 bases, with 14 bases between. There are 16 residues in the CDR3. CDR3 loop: CASSQAGGVAYNEQFF. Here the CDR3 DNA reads TGTGCCAGCAGCCAAGCCGGGGGAGTTGCTTACAATGAGCAGTTCTTC. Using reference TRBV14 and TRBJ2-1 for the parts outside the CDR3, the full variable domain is EAGVTQFPSHSVIEKGQTVTLRCDPISGHDNLYWYRRVMGKEIKFLLHFVKESKQDESGMPNNRFLAERTGGTYSTLKVQPAELEDSGVYFCASSQAGGVAYNEQFFGPGTRLTVL.

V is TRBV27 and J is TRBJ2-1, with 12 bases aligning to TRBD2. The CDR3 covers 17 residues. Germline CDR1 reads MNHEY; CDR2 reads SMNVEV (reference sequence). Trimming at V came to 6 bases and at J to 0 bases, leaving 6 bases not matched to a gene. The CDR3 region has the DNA TGTGCCAGCAGACTAGCGGGGGGAATGAACTCCTACAATGAGCAGTTCTTC. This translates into CASRLAGGMNSYNEQFF.

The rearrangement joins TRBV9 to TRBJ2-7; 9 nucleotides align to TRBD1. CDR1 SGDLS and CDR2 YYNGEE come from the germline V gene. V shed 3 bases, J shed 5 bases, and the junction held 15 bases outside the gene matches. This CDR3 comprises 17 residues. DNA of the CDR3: TGTGCCAGCAGCGCAATCTCCGGGACAGGGTTTGACCACGAGCAGTACTTC. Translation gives CASSAISGTGFDHEQYF.

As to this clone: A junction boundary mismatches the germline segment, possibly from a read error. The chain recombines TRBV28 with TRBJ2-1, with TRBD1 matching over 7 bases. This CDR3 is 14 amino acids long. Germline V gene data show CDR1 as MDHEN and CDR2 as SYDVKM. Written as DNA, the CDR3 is TGTGCCAGCAGTTTACCCCAACTCCCGGGACAGCGACTCTTC. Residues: CASSLPQLPGQRLF. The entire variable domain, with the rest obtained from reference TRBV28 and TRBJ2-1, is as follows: DVKVTQSSRYLVKRTGEKVFLECVQDMDHENMFWYRQDPGLGLRLIYFSYDVKMKEKGDIPEGYSVSREKKERFSLILESASTNQTSMYLCASSLPQLPGQRLFGPGTRLTVL.

The CDR3 loop is CASSEAPTNEKLFF. The CDR3 DNA reads TGTGCCAGCAGCGAGGCACCAACTAATGAAAAACTGTTTTTT. This chain links TRBV28 with TRBJ1-4; D unresolved. CDR1 is MDHEN, CDR2 SYDVKM, per germline. Trimming cost V 6 bases and J 0 bases, with 8 bases left between them. CDR3 length equals 14 residues. Based on the CDR3 plus reference TRBV28 and TRBJ1-4, the full variable domain is DVKVTQSSRYLVKRTGEKVFLECVQDMDHENMFWYRQDPGLGLRLIYFSYDVKMKEKGDIPEGYSVSREKKERFSLILESASTNQTSMYLCASSEAPTNEKLFFGSGTQLSVL.

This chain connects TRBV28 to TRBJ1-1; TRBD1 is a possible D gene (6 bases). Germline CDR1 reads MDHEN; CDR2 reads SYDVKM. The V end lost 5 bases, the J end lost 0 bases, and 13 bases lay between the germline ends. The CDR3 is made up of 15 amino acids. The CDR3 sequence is CASSTPRGMNTEAFF. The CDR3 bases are TGTGCCAGCAGTACCCCCAGGGGAATGAACACTGAAGCTTTCTTT.

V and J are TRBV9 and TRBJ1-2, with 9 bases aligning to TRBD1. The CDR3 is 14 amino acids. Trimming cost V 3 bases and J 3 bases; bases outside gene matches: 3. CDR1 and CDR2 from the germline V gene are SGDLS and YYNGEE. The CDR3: CASSGGQGDYGYTF. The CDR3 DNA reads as TGTGCCAGCAGCGGGGGACAGGGCGACTATGGCTACACCTTC.

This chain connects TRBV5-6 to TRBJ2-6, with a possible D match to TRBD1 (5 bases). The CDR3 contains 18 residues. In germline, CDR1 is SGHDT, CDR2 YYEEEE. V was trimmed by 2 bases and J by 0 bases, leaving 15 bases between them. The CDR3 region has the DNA TGTGCCAGCAGCTTACGGGCAGGGATCTTCTCTGGGGCCAACGTCCTGACTTTC. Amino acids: CASSLRAGIFSGANVLTF.

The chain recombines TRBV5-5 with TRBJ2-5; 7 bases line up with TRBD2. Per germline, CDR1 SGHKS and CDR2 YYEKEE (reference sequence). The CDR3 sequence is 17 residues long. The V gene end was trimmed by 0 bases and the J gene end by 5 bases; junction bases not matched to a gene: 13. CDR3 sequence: CASSLGSPGRPDETQYF. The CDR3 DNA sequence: TGTGCCAGCAGCTTGGGGTCCCCCGGGAGGCCAGACGAGACCCAGTACTTC. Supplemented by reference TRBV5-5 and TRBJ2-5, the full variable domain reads DAGVTQSPTHLIKTRGQQVTLRCSPISGHKSVSWYQQVLGQGPQFIFQYYEKEERGRGNFPDRFSARQFPNYSSELNVNALLLGDSALYLCASSLGSPGRPDETQYFGPGTRLLVL.

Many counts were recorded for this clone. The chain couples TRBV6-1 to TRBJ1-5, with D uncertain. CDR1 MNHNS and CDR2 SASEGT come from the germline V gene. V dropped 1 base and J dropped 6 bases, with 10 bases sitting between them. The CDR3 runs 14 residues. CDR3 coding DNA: TGTGCCAGCAGTGAAGGGGATGAGGGTCAGCCCCAGCATTTT. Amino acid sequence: CASSEGDEGQPQHF.

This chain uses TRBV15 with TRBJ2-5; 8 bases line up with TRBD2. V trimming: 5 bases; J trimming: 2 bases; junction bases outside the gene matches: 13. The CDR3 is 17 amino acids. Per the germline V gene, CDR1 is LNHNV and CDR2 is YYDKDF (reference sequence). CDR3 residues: CATSRDLTSGEQETQYF. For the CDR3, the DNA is TGTGCCACCAGCCGCGACCTTACTAGCGGTGAACAAGAGACCCAGTACTTC.

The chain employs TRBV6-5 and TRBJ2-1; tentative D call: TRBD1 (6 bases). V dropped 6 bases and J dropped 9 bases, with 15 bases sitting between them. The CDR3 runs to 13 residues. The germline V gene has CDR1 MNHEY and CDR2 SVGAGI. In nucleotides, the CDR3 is TGTGCCAGCAGCAAGGACAGATTAGGTGAGCAGTTCTTC. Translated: CASSKDRLGEQFF.

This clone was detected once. CDR3 sequence (DNA): TGCGCCAGCAGTCAATGTCGCAGGGACTTAGGCTACGAGCAGTACTTC. It is translated as CASSQCRRDLGYEQYF. V usage is TRBV23-1 and J usage is TRBJ2-7; D might be TRBD2 (6 bases). TRBV23-1 has ORF status, its function being uncertain. The CDR3 is made up of 16 amino acids. V gave up 1 base and J gave up 3 bases, with 16 bases separating them.

CDR3 region: CASSDPTRDRDRAGNTIYF. CDR3 coding DNA: TGTGCCAGCAGTGACCCTACACGCGATCGGGACAGGGCTGGAAACACCATATATTTT. The chain links TRBV6-4 to TRBJ1-3; the match to TRBD1 covers 9 bases. This CDR3 has 19 amino acids. V was clipped by 2 bases and J by 2 bases; unmatched bases: 13. Per the germline V gene, CDR1 is MRHNA and CDR2 is SNTAGT.

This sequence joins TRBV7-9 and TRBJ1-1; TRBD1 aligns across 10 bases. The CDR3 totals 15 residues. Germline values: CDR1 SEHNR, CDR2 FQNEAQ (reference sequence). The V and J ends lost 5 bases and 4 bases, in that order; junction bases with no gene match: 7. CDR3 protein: CASSPLRTGGTEAFF. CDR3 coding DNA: TGTGCCAGCAGCCCCCTTCGGACAGGGGGCACTGAAGCTTTCTTT. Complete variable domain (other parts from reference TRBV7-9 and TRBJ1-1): DTGVSQNPRHKITKRGQNVTFRCDPISEHNRLYWYRQTLGQGPEFLTYFQNEAQLEKSRLLSDRFSAERPKGSFSTLEIQRTEQGDSAMYLCASSPLRTGGTEAFFGQGTRLTVV.

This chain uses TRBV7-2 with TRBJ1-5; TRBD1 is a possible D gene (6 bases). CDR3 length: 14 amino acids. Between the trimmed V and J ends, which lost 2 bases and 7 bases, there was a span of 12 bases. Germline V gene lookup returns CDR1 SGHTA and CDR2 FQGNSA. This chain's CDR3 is CASSLTTGRQPQHF. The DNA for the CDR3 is TGTGCCAGCAGCTTAACGACAGGAAGGCAGCCCCAGCATTTT.

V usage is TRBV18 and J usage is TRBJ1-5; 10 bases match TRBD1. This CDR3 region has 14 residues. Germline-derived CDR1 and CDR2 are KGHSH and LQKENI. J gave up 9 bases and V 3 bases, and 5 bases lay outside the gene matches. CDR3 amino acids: CASSPGTGELPQHF. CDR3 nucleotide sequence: TGTGCCAGCTCACCCGGGACAGGGGAGTTGCCCCAGCATTTT.

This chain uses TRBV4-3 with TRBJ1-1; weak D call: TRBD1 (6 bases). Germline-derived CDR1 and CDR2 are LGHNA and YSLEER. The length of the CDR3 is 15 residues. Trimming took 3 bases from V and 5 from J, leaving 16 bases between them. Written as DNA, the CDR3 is TGCGCCAGCAGCCATGAACTTAGGGGGGGGACTGAAGCTTTCTTT. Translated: CASSHELRGGTEAFF.

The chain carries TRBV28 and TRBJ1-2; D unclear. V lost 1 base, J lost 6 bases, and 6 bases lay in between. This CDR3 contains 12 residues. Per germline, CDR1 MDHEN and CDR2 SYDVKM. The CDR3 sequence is CASSLLRDGYTF. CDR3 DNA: TGTGCCAGCAGTTTATTACGAGATGGCTACACCTTC.

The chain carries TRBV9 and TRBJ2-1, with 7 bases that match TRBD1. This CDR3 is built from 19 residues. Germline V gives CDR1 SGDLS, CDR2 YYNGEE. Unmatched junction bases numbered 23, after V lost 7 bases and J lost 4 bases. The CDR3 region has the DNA TGTGCCAGCGGGAAAGACAGGGCGGACTCTGGTACGAAATACAATGAGCAGTTCTTC. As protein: CASGKDRADSGTKYNEQFF.

The CDR3 coding sequence is TGTGCCACCAGTCCCACAGGGTCTGGGGCCAACGTCCTGACTTTC. Its translation is CATSPTGSGANVLTF. The J gene is TRBJ2-6, the V gene TRBV15, with TRBD1 as a possible D gene (6 bases). CDR3 length: 15 amino acids. Germline V gives CDR1 LNHNV, CDR2 YYDKDF (reference sequence). Deletions cut 6 bases from V and 1 base from J, with 10 bases between.

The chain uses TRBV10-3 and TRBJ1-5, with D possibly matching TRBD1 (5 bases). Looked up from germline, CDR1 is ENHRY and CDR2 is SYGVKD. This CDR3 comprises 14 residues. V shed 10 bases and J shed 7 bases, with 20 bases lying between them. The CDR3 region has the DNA TGTGCCACCCGCTTGGAGGGGAACCAGCAGCCCCAGCATTTT. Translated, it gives CATRLEGNQQPQHF.

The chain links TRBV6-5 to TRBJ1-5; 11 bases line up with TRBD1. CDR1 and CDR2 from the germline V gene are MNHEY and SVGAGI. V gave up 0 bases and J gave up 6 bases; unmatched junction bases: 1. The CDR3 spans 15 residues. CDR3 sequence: CASSYSGTGGQPQHF. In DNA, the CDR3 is TGTGCCAGCAGTTACTCGGGGACAGGGGGTCAGCCCCAGCATTTT.

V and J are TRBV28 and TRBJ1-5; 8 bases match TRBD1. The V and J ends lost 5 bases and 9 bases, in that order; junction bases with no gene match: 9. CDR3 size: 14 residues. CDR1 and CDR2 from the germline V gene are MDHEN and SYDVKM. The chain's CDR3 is CASSPGTGSRPQHF. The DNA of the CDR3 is TGTGCCAGCAGTCCCGGGACAGGTTCACGGCCCCAGCATTTT. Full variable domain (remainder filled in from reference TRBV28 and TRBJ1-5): DVKVTQSSRYLVKRTGEKVFLECVQDMDHENMFWYRQDPGLGLRLIYFSYDVKMKEKGDIPEGYSVSREKKERFSLILESASTNQTSMYLCASSPGTGSRPQHFGDGTRLSIL.

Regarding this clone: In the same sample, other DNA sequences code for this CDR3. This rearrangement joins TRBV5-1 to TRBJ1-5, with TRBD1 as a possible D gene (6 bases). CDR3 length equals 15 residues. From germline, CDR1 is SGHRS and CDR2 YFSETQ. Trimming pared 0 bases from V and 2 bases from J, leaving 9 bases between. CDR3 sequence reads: CASSLDRDGNQPQHF. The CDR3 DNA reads TGCGCCAGCAGCTTGGACAGGGACGGCAATCAGCCCCAGCATTTT.